Listed below are T cell receptor beta chains from one sample, sequenced in a study of blood T cell repertoires in COVID-19. The table came from immunoSEQ multiplex PCR; TCRdb's copy has only in-frame clones and leaves some out. The sample records about 500,000 clones, approximately 88% being singletons. Source material: peripheral blood. All receptors derive from a woman aged 50 to 60 with COVID-19, enrolled during active disease. The CDR3 runs from the conserved cysteine through the conserved F or W. Each record gives: CDR3 length, D gene, J gene, clone size, V gene, CDR3 protein, CDR3 DNA. A D gene is named only where the DNA matches it firmly. Part of the rows lack a size; the others show once, few, many or a class for expanded clones.

14,TRBD1,TRBJ1-1,NA,TRBV5-1,CASSGGQGAGEAFF,TGCGCCAGCAGTGGCGGACAGGGAGCTGGTGAAGCTTTCTTT
12,NA,TRBJ2-7,NA,TRBV27,CASSWSTTRQYF,TGTGCCAGCAGTTGGTCAACTACGAGGCAGTACTTC
19,TRBD2,TRBJ2-3,NA,TRBV3-1/TRBV3-2,CASSQKGLAGGLGTDTQYF,TGTGCCAGCAGCCAAAAGGGACTAGCGGGGGGGCTTGGCACAGATACGCAGTATTTT
13,NA,TRBJ1-2,once,TRBV27,CASSQTGREGYTF,TGTGCCAGCAGTCAAACGGGGAGAGAGGGCTACACCTTC
13,NA,TRBJ1-2,NA,TRBV6-5,CASSYPRLASLTF,TGTGCCAGCAGTTACCCACGACTTGCAAGTCTAACCTTC
15,NA,TRBJ1-5,NA,TRBV19,CASSIGGGGNQPQHF,TGTGCCAGTAGTATAGGAGGAGGGGGCAATCAGCCCCAGCATTTT
13,TRBD1,TRBJ1-2,NA,TRBV19,CATNRDRADGYTF,TGTGCCACGAACCGGGACAGGGCTGATGGCTACACCTTC
14,TRBD1,TRBJ1-2,NA,TRBV6-5,CASRDRRRNYGYTF,TGTGCCAGCAGGGACAGGCGACGTAACTATGGCTACACCTTC
12,TRBD1,TRBJ1-2,NA,TRBV6-6,CASSGTGYGYTF,TGTGCCAGCAGCGGGACAGGCTATGGCTACACCTTC
12,NA,TRBJ1-5,NA,TRBV6-7,CPILAGDQPQHF,TGTCCCATCCTGGCAGGGGATCAGCCCCAGCATTTT
13,NA,TRBJ1-3,NA,TRBV6-5,CASRGSSGNTIYF,TGTGCCAGCAGAGGGAGCTCTGGAAACACCATATATTTT
16,TRBD2,TRBJ2-2,NA,TRBV6-6,CASSFRSGGATGELFF,TGTGCCAGCAGTTTCCGTAGCGGGGGGGCCACCGGGGAGCTGTTTTTT
15,NA,TRBJ1-4,NA,TRBV6-5,CASSPRTGRAEKLFF,TGTGCCAGCAGTCCAAGGACCGGGAGGGCTGAAAAACTGTTTTTT
14,TRBD1,TRBJ2-7,NA,TRBV2,CASSESRGLYEQYF,TGTGCCAGCAGTGAAAGCAGGGGGCTTTACGAGCAGTACTTC
17,NA,TRBJ1-2,once,TRBV14,CASSHLSGHRTNYGYTF,TGTGCCAGCAGCCACCTCTCGGGACACCGGACTAACTATGGCTACACCTTC
14,NA,TRBJ1-5,few,TRBV3-1/TRBV3-2,CASSQGAGNQPQHF,TGTGCCAGCAGCCAGGGGGCTGGCAATCAGCCCCAGCATTTT
15,NA,TRBJ1-2,NA,TRBV14,CASSQNLGGGYGYTF,TGTGCCAGCAGCCAAAATCTCGGGGGAGGCTATGGCTACACCTTC
17,TRBD1,TRBJ1-4,NA,TRBV19,CASSPLLGQGQAEKLFF,TGTGCCAGTAGTCCCCTTCTTGGACAGGGTCAAGCGGAAAAACTGTTTTTT
17,TRBD1,TRBJ1-3,NA,TRBV19,CASSSVTGTGSGNTIYF,TGTGCCAGTAGTTCCGTAACAGGGACAGGCTCTGGAAACACCATATATTTT
15,NA,TRBJ2-1,NA,TRBV11-2,CASSKGQGSGNEQFF,TGTGCCAGCAGCAAGGGGCAGGGTTCCGGCAATGAGCAGTTCTTC
14,NA,TRBJ1-2,NA,TRBV27,CASRTGGIDYGYTF,TGTGCCAGCCGAACTGGGGGGATTGACTATGGCTACACCTTC
15,TRBD2,TRBJ2-1,NA,TRBV7-2,CASSLLTGGRNEQFF,TGTGCCAGCAGCTTGTTAACGGGGGGGAGAAATGAGCAGTTCTTC
14,NA,TRBJ1-6,NA,TRBV9,CASSLPEGGSPLHF,TGTGCCAGCAGCCTGCCTGAGGGTGGATCACCCCTCCACTTT
15,TRBD1,TRBJ1-1,NA,TRBV19,CASSPDRGPVTEAFF,TGTGCCAGTAGTCCCGACAGGGGGCCTGTCACTGAAGCTTTCTTT
12,TRBD1,TRBJ1-5,NA,TRBV2,CASKGQGRPQHF,TGTGCCAGCAAAGGACAGGGTCGGCCCCAGCATTTT
15,NA,TRBJ1-6,NA,TRBV7-2,CASSYVIGEVSPLHF,TGTGCCAGCAGCTACGTGATTGGGGAGGTTTCACCCCTCCACTTT
15,NA,TRBJ2-3,NA,TRBV4-1,CASSQVLRSSGTQYF,TGCGCCAGCAGCCAAGTACTTAGATCATCGGGTACGCAGTATTTT
12,NA,TRBJ1-4,NA,TRBV19,CASSIDRGKLFF,TGTGCCAGTAGTATAGATCGGGGAAAACTGTTTTTT
15,NA,TRBJ2-2,NA,TRBV7-8,CASSLSEINTGELFF,TGTGCCAGCAGCTTATCGGAGATCAACACCGGGGAGCTGTTTTTT